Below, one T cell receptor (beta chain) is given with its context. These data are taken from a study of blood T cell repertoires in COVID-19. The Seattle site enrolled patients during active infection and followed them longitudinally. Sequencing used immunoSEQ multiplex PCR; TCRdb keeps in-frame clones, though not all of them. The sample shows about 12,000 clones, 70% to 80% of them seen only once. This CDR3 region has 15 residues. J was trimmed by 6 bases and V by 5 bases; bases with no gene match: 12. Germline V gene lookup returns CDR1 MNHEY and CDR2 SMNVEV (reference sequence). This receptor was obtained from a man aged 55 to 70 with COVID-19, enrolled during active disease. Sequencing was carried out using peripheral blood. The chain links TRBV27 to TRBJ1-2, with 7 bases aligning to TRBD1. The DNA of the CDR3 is TGTGCCAGCAGTAGGGGGCAGGGAAGGGGAAATGGCTACACCTTC. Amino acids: CASSRGQGRGNGYTF.